This record looks at one T cell receptor (beta chain) sequence and its context. Its target is not known. This sample is part of a study of cytomegalovirus exposure and HLA in healthy donors. Study in general: Within an early data release were 85 million or so unique TCRs drawn from HLA-typed donors. Study results and limitations: Indistinguishable V segments such as TRBV6-2 and TRBV6-3 were excluded.

A multiplex PCR was run with 60 Vbeta primers and 13 Jbeta primers. Data came from immunoSEQ multiplex PCR; TCRdb stores just in-frame clones and leaves some out. The table has 120,000 to 150,000 clones, roughly 80% seen once; the top ten hold 8.8%. The CDR3 runs 15 residues. V lost 5 bases to trimming and J lost 1 base, with 12 bases between them. Germline loops: CDR1 MNHEY, CDR2 SVGAGI. This chain links TRBV6-5 with TRBJ2-1, with TRBD1 as a possible D gene (6 bases). This TCR derives from a woman aged 45-59 years in good health and CMV-seropositive. The sample taken for sequencing was PBMCs. This chain's CDR3 is CASSKGQSSYNEQFF. For the CDR3, the DNA is TGTGCCAGCAGTAAAGGACAGTCTTCCTACAATGAGCAGTTCTTC.